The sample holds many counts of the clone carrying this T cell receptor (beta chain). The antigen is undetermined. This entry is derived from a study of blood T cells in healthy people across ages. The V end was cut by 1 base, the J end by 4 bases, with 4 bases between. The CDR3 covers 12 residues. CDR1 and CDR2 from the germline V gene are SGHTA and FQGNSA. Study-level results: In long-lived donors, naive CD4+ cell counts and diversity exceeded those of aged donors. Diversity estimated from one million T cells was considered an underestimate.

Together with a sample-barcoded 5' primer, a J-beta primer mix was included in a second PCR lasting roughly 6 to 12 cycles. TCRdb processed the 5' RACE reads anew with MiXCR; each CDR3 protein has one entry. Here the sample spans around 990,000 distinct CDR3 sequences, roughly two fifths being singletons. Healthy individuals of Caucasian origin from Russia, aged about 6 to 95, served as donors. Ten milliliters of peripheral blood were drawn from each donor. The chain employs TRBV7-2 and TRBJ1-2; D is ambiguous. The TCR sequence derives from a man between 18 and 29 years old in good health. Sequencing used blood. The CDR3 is CASSLDPYGYTF. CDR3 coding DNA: TGTGCCAGCAGCTTAGACCCCTATGGCTACACCTTC.